Below are 8 T cell receptor beta chains sequenced from a single sample in a study of T cell repertoires in cytomegalovirus infection. The antigens these receptors bind are not known. In TCRdb, the reads were re-called with MiXCR into one record per CDR3 protein. The table lists approximately 990,000 distinct CDR3 sequences, approximately 31% of them singletons. The sequenced sample was cultured CD8+ T cells from PBMCs, obtained from culture after CMV antigen stimulation. The source is a human donor in good health (CMV status not recorded). Some clones in this sample may be carry-over from other donors' samples.

This clonotype appeared a few times. The CDR3 DNA follows: TGTGCCACGGTACAGGGGCTCTCCTACAATGAGCAGTTCTTC. Amino acids: CATVQGLSYNEQFF. This rearrangement joins TRBV2 to TRBJ2-1; 7 bases are a match to TRBD1. The trim removed 10 bases at V and 0 bases at J, leaving 6 bases unmatched. The CDR3 is made up of 14 amino acids. Germline V lookup: CDR1 SNHLY, CDR2 FYNNEI.

This clonotype was seen only once. V usage is TRBV2 and J usage is TRBJ2-5; a weak D match, TRBD1 (5 bases). V was shortened by 7 bases and J by 5 bases, with 11 bases between the two germline ends. The V gene's germline CDR1 is SNHLY and CDR2 FYNNEI. The CDR3 is made up of 12 amino acids. This CDR3 reads CASKGVYETQYF. The CDR3 DNA follows: TGTGCCAGCAAAGGGGTCTACGAGACCCAGTACTTC.

Concerning this clonotype: A read error may produce the germline difference seen at one junction end. The chain recombines TRBV7-6 with TRBJ1-1, with 8 bases matching TRBD1. The CDR3 spans 14 residues. Germline V lookup: CDR1 SGHVS, CDR2 FNYEAQ. CDR3 sequence (DNA): TGTGCCAGCAGCCCCGGGACAGGTAACACTAAAGCTTTCTTT. Protein sequence: CASSPGTGNTKAFF.

This clonotype was found a few times. This chain uses TRBV7-6 with TRBJ2-5; the D gene is possibly TRBD2 (6 bases). This CDR3 is 15 amino acids long. Germline CDR1 and CDR2: SGHVS and FNYEAQ. V shed 6 bases and J shed 3 bases, with 17 bases lying between them. The CDR3 protein is CASSPVPGEKETQYF. The CDR3 nucleotides read TGTGCCAGCAGTCCCGTCCCGGGGGAAAAAGAGACCCAGTACTTC.

V gene TRBV7-9 combines with J gene TRBJ2-5, with no clear D. This CDR3 region has 15 residues. V lost 1 base to trimming and J lost 5 bases, with 14 bases between them. The germline gives CDR1 SEHNR, CDR2 FQNEAQ (reference sequence). The CDR3 sequence: CASSLVGRYEETQYF. CDR3 DNA sequence: TGTGCCAGCAGCTTAGTCGGACGGTACGAGGAGACCCAGTACTTC.

Worth noting for this clonotype: A read error may be the cause here, since a much bigger clone is one base away. J is TRBJ2-6 and V is TRBV7-2; TRBD1 agrees at 10 bases. The CDR3 contains 16 residues. Per germline, CDR1 SGHTA and CDR2 FQGNSA. Here the CDR3 DNA reads TGTGTCAGCAGCATGGGACAGGGGCAGAATTTCCACGTCCTGACTTTC. Protein sequence: CVSSMGQGQNFHVLTF.

This rearrangement joins TRBV6-2 or TRBV6-3 to TRBJ2-5, with D perhaps matching TRBD2 (5 bases). CDR3 length: 14 amino acids. Germline V gene data show CDR1 as MNHEY and CDR2 as SVGEGT. V was shortened by 2 bases and J by 4 bases, with 11 bases between the two germline ends. In DNA form, the CDR3 reads TGTGCCAGCAGTTACCCCACTCGGGGAGAGACCCAGTACTTC. This gives the protein CASSYPTRGETQYF.

This clonotype showed up just a few times. This chain links TRBV7-2 with TRBJ1-6, with D perhaps TRBD1 (6 bases). CDR3 length: 14 amino acids. From germline, CDR1 is SGHTA and CDR2 FQGNSA. V was shortened by 3 bases and J by 7 bases, with 10 bases between the two germline ends. The CDR3 DNA follows: TGTGCCAGCAGCTTTAGGACAGTGAATTCACCCCTCCACTTT. Translation gives CASSFRTVNSPLHF.